The clone carrying this T cell receptor beta chain was seen ten or more times. Antigen unknown. The record originates from a study of read filtering for tumor transcriptome and immune sequencing. Points from the study as a whole: The sorted CD138-negative fraction was a mixed bone marrow immune population, not purified T cells. IR-seq and RNA-seq agreed better without single-read clonotypes.

V shed 4 bases and J 2 bases; nucleotides not matched to a gene: 4. This CDR3 comprises 14 residues. Per germline, CDR1 SGHRS and CDR2 YFSETQ. At the time of active disease, bone marrow was collected from every patient. This library used approximately 0.4 ug RNA and molecular barcoded adaptors spanning alpha/delta and beta/gamma chains. TCRdb reanalysed the reads using MiXCR and keeps one entry per CDR3 protein. The top ten hold approximately 37% of the sample, which has about 40,000 distinct CDR3 sequences, 12% seen once. Input material: a population of CD138-negative cells sorted from bone marrow. The gene calls are TRBV5-1 and TRBJ2-7, with 9 bases fitting TRBD1. The clonotype comes from a donor aged 40 or older with multiple myeloma. CDR3 sequence: CASSVTGGAYEQYF. The CDR3 nucleotides read TGCGCCAGCAGCGTGACAGGGGGGGCCTACGAGCAGTACTTC.